This T cell receptor (beta chain) came from a study of cytomegalovirus exposure and HLA in healthy donors. As regards this clone: Its antigen remains unidentified.

This CDR3 comprises 18 residues. Germline values: CDR1 SGHAT, CDR2 FQNNGV. V lost 5 bases and J lost 1; bases outside the gene matches: 14. Researchers ran the PCR with 60 Vbeta and 13 Jbeta primers. The method was immunoSEQ multiplex PCR; TCRdb's version includes in-frame clones alone and lacks a portion of them. The sample lists 120,000 to 150,000 clones, roughly 80% occurring once. Findings and limits, study-wide: Common viral pathogens seemed, in a later analysis, to connect with several of the most significant clusters. Cytomegalovirus association was assigned to approximately 180 TCR beta chains. A later analysis found TCR association rates differed by HLA locus, highest for DRB1 and lowest for HLA-C. Earlier results showed most TCR beta V segments being productive about 87% or about 30% of the time.

The source is a boy aged 2 to 9 in good health and CMV-seronegative. The V and J genes are TRBV11-2 and TRBJ1-3; 7 bases agree with TRBD1. The source material was PBMCs. The CDR3 sequence: CASSQLAGTAGSGNTIYF. DNA of the CDR3: TGTGCCAGCAGCCAACTCGCGGGGACAGCAGGATCTGGAAACACCATATATTTT.